The 27 T cell receptor beta chains reported below all come from one sample, sequenced in a study of molecular identifiers for immune sequencing clone quantification. One entry per CDR3 protein results from TCRdb running MiXCR on the PCR reads. The sample includes about 300,000 distinct CDR3 sequences, about a fifth of them seen just once. The sequencing input was naive CD8+ T cells from blood, with Jurkat cell RNA spiked in. Subset defined: FACS-sorted CD8+CD4-CCR7+CD45RA+ naive T cells. The source is a human donor in good health. Some libraries in this study had Jurkat cell RNA spiked in.

In regard to this clonotype: A much more abundant neighbour one base away suggests this may be a read error. The CDR3 DNA is TGTGCCAGCAGTTACTCTTCCAGGGGAACCTACGAGCAGTGCTTC. Translated: CASSYSSRGTYEQCF. V gene TRBV6-5 combines with J gene TRBJ2-7; D is possibly TRBD1 (6 bases). Germline CDR1 reads MNHEY; CDR2 reads SVGAGI. The CDR3 extends over 15 amino acids.

Only a few counts were recorded for this clonotype. The V call is TRBV10-3, the J call TRBJ2-1; TRBD1 agrees at 7 bases. The CDR3 spans 15 residues. The germline V gene encodes CDR1 ENHRY and CDR2 SYGVKD. J gave up 3 bases and V 6 bases, and 8 bases lay outside the gene matches. As DNA, the CDR3 is TGTGCCATCAGCGAACCGGGACAGCTCTACAATGAGCAGTTCTTC. Residues: CAISEPGQLYNEQFF.

About this clonotype itself: This clone may be a read error of a much larger clone one base away. V gene TRBV7-2 combines with J gene TRBJ1-4; D is undetermined. This CDR3 spans 15 amino acids. Germline lookup yields CDR1 SGHTA and CDR2 FQGNSA. The CDR3 DNA sequence: TGTGCCAGCAGTTGGACGGATGCAACTAGTGAAAAACTGTTTTTT. Translated: CASSWTDATSEKLFF. Full variable domain (rest looked up from reference TRBV7-2 and TRBJ1-4): GAGVSQSPSNKVTEKGKDVELRCDPISGHTALYWYRQSLGQGLEFLIYFQGNSAPDKSGLPSDRFSAERTGGSVSTLTIQRTQQEDSAVYLCASSWTDATSEKLFFGSGTQLSVL.

The count of this clonotype is one. A much more abundant neighbour one base away suggests this may be a read error. This chain's CDR3 is CASSKAGQCETQYF. Written as DNA, the CDR3 is TGTGCCAGCAGCAAAGCCGGACAGTGCGAGACCCAGTACTTC. V gene TRBV21-1 combines with J gene TRBJ2-5; the table's D gene call, TRBD1, was not cross checked with the DNA. TRBV21-1 is a pseudogene locus. CDR3 size: 14 residues.

This clonotype has a count of ten or more. The chain carries TRBV10-3 and TRBJ1-5; TRBD1 matches 8 bases. This CDR3 region has 16 residues. Germline V gene lookup returns CDR1 ENHRY and CDR2 SYGVKD. The J segment lost 0 bases and the V segment lost 2 bases, leaving 3 bases of the junction unmatched. The CDR3 bases are TGTGCCATCAGTGAGAAGGACAGGGATAGCAATCAGCCCCAGCATTTT. This encodes CAISEKDRDSNQPQHF.

This clonotype was observed many times. V and J are TRBV7-9 and TRBJ2-7, with 11 bases matching TRBD1. Trimming took 5 bases from V and 6 from J; bases not matched to a gene: 9. This CDR3 comprises 15 residues. Germline V CDR1 and CDR2: SEHNR, FQNEAQ (reference sequence). The CDR3 reads CASSPTGTGGGEQYF. The CDR3 DNA reads as TGTGCCAGCAGCCCGACCGGGACAGGGGGAGGCGAGCAGTACTTC.

Comment on this clonotype: A read error may account for a junction end that differs from germline. The genes are TRBV3-1 and TRBJ2-3; 7 nucleotides match TRBD2. There are 15 residues in the CDR3. Germline values: CDR1 LGHDT, CDR2 YNNKEL (reference sequence). Here the CDR3 reads CANSQAAGSPDTQYF. The CDR3 DNA reads as TGTGCCAACAGCCAAGCAGCGGGATCCCCAGATACGCAGTATTTT.

This clonotype has a count of ten or more. The chain has TRBV4-3 and TRBJ2-7; D is ambiguous. Germline V gives CDR1 LGHNA, CDR2 YSLEER. Trimming shortened V by 1 base and J by 5 bases, and 12 bases separated the two germline ends. The CDR3 is made up of 14 amino acids. CDR3 loop: CASSQGVGPHEQYF. The DNA for the CDR3 is TGCGCCAGCAGCCAAGGAGTAGGCCCCCACGAGCAGTACTTC.

This clonotype was counted many times. V is TRBV6-5 and J is TRBJ2-1; a weak D match, TRBD1 (6 bases). CDR3 length: 15 residues. V was pared by 6 bases and J by 2 bases, with 14 bases between. CDR1 is MNHEY, CDR2 SVGAGI, per germline. The CDR3 region has the DNA TGTGCCAGCAGCTCCCCAGGGGACCCCTACAATGAGCAGTTCTTC. Amino acids: CASSSPGDPYNEQFF.

The chain employs TRBV4-3 and TRBJ2-7; D remains ambiguous. With 0 bases removed from V and 2 bases from J, the gap between germline ends came to 14 bases. CDR3 size: 16 residues. The germline V gene encodes CDR1 LGHNA and CDR2 YSLEER. In DNA, the CDR3 is TGCGCCAGCAGCCAAGAATGGGCAGGCGCGGCCTACGAGCAGTACTTC. This sequence encodes CASSQEWAGAAYEQYF.

This clonotype was seen repeatedly, ten times or more. The chain carries TRBV12-3 or TRBV12-4 and TRBJ1-5; 7 nucleotides match TRBD1. This CDR3 region has 17 residues. J gave up 2 bases and V 2 bases, and 9 bases lay outside the gene matches. CDR3 nucleotide sequence: TGTGCCAGCAGTTTATTTACCTTCGGGACAGGCAATCAGCCCCAGCATTTT. Protein: CASSLFTFGTGNQPQHF.

This clonotype was detected many times. This chain links TRBV5-1 with TRBJ2-3, with D tentatively TRBD2 (5 bases). The CDR3 is made up of 15 amino acids. The V end lost 5 bases, the J end lost 0 bases, and 13 bases lay between the germline ends. Germline loops: CDR1 SGHRS, CDR2 YFSETQ. This CDR3 reads CASSPGRVSTDTQYF. As DNA, the CDR3 is TGCGCCAGCAGTCCTGGGCGGGTTAGCACAGATACGCAGTATTTT.

Of note for this clonotype: This clone may be a read error of a much larger clone one base away. The chain carries TRBV27 and TRBJ2-7; TRBD2 aligns across 9 bases. The CDR3 covers 15 residues. CDR1 and CDR2 from the germline V gene are MNHEY and SMNVEV (reference sequence). In DNA, the CDR3 is TGTGCCGGCAGACCACGGTTGGGGCGGGGGGGCGAGCAGTACTTC. It specifies CAGRPRLGRGGEQYF.

This clonotype was counted ten times or more. This rearrangement joins TRBV4-1 to TRBJ2-5, with 8 bases fitting TRBD2. The CDR3 has 16 residues. Unmatched junction bases numbered 7, after V lost 0 bases and J lost 4 bases. Germline assignment: CDR1 MGHRA and CDR2 YSYEKL. CDR3 coding DNA: TGCGCCAGCAGCCAAGATGCGGGACTAGGGTCAGAGACCCAGTACTTC. Amino acids: CASSQDAGLGSETQYF.

This clonotype was seen a handful of times. The genes are TRBV14 and TRBJ2-2; 9 bases map to TRBD1. This CDR3 spans 18 amino acids. V was clipped by 4 bases and J by 6 bases; unmatched bases: 15. CDR1 and CDR2 (germline): SGHDN, FVKESK. The CDR3 sequence is CASSPYTGTGTFPGELFF. CDR3 nucleotides: TGTGCCAGCAGCCCTTACACCGGGACAGGGACGTTTCCCGGGGAGCTGTTTTTT.

In the case of this clonotype: This may be a read error, as it is one base from a much larger clone. The V call is TRBV9, the J call TRBJ1-3; D unresolved. The CDR3 covers 14 residues. Germline V gene sequence: CDR1 SGDLS, CDR2 YYNGEE. The DNA of the CDR3 is TGTGCCAGCAGCGGCAGGAGCTCTGGAAGCACCATATATTTT. Translation gives CASSGRSSGSTIYF.

This clonotype was detected many times. The chain employs TRBV5-1 and TRBJ1-2; 8 bases fit TRBD1. The CDR3 has 16 amino acids. The ends lost 1 base at V and 2 bases at J; junction bases unmatched: 7. CDR1 SGHRS and CDR2 YFSETQ come from the germline V gene. CDR3 sequence reads: CASSLLDRGSNYGYTF. CDR3 DNA sequence: TGCGCCAGCAGCTTGCTCGACAGGGGCTCCAACTATGGCTACACCTTC.

This clonotype has a single count. A single base separates this from a much larger clone, so it may be a read error. This likely comes from a read error, as the CDR3 has no conserved phenylalanine or tryptophan at its end. The chain combines TRBV20-1 with TRBJ2-5; D not resolved. Between the trimmed V and J ends, which lost 3 bases and 5 bases, there was a span of 19 bases. The CDR3 is 15 residues long. Germline V lookup: CDR1 DFQATT, CDR2 SNEGSKA (reference sequence). The CDR3 spells CSARGLVDGYETQYL. DNA of the CDR3: TGCAGTGCTAGGGGCCTAGTGGATGGGTACGAGACCCAGTACCTC.

Remarks on this clonotype: A much more abundant neighbour one base away suggests this may be a read error. The CDR3 bases are TGTGCCAGCAGCTTCTTTGGCCCTGGAAACACCATATATTTT. Encoded protein: CASSFFGPGNTIYF. V usage is TRBV7-2 and J usage is TRBJ1-3, with D uncertain. Germline loops: CDR1 SGHTA, CDR2 FQGNSA. With 3 bases removed from V and 2 bases from J, the gap between germline ends came to 8 bases. The CDR3 consists of 14 residues.

A note on this clonotype: It may be a read error: a sequence one base away is much more abundant. The chain joins TRBV28 to TRBJ2-1; D could derive from TRBD1 or TRBD2 (6 bases each). In germline, CDR1 is MDHEN, CDR2 SYDVKM. V was clipped by 5 bases and J by 3 bases, with 14 bases between them. The CDR3 spans 15 residues. CDR3 bases: TGTGCCAGCAGTCCCGGAGGGGGTCTCTACAATGAGCAGTTCTTC. Amino acids: CASSPGGGLYNEQFF.

On this clonotype itself: A much bigger clone sits one base away, suggesting this may be a read error. The chain employs TRBV5-4 and TRBJ1-1, with D possibly TRBD1 on 6 matching bases. Germline V lookup: CDR1 SGHNT, CDR2 YYREEE (reference sequence). This CDR3 region has 15 residues. CDR3 sequence reads: CASSMEQGGLTEACF. For the CDR3, the DNA is TGTGCCAGCAGCATGGAACAGGGAGGCTTAACTGAAGCTTGCTTT. Variable domain in full (rest from reference TRBV5-4 and TRBJ1-1): ETGVTQSPTHLIKTRGQQVTLRCSSQSGHNTVSWYQQALGQGPQFIFQYYREEENGRGNFPPRFSGLQFPNYSSELNVNALELDDSALYLCASSMEQGGLTEACFGQGTRLTVV.

Many counts were recorded for this clonotype. The chain couples TRBV2 to TRBJ1-1; D unresolved. Trimming pared 8 bases from V and 6 bases from J, leaving 13 bases between. This CDR3 has 12 amino acids. Germline V gene sequence: CDR1 SNHLY, CDR2 FYNNEI. The CDR3 nucleotides are TGTGCCAGCCACGAAGGTGTAGCTGAAGCTTTCTTT. It yields the protein CASHEGVAEAFF.

In this sample, this clonotype turned up a few times. This may arise from a read error, as a much more abundant clone is one base away. The gene calls are TRBV12-3 or TRBV12-4 and TRBJ1-1, with D uncertain. This CDR3 is built from 10 residues. Trimming cost V 9 bases and J 5 bases, with 7 bases left between them. The CDR3 DNA follows: TGTGCCAGTGTATCGACTGAAGCTTTCTTT. This codes for CASVSTEAFF.

This clonotype was counted many times. The gene calls are TRBV13 and TRBJ1-2; D is undetermined. V dropped 1 base and J dropped 4 bases, with 10 bases sitting between them. The germline V gene has CDR1 PRHDT and CDR2 FYEKMQ (reference sequence). The CDR3 runs to 14 residues. CDR3 in amino acids: CASSLALDFYGYTF. The CDR3 DNA reads TGTGCCAGCAGCTTAGCCCTGGACTTCTATGGCTACACCTTC.

For this clonotype: An end of the junction differs from the germline gene, which may be a read error. This rearrangement joins TRBV13 to TRBJ1-1; TRBD1 is a possible D gene (5 bases). There are 15 residues in the CDR3. From germline, CDR1 is PRHDT and CDR2 FYEKMQ (reference sequence). In DNA, the CDR3 is TGTGGCAGCAGCTTATGGGGGGAAAGTGGAACTGAAGCTTTCTTT. Encoded protein: CGSSLWGESGTEAFF. The whole variable domain, filled in from reference TRBV13 and TRBJ1-1, reads AAGVIQSPRHLIKEKRETATLKCYPIPRHDTVYWYQQGPGQDPQFLISFYEKMQSDKGSIPDRFSAQQFSDYHSELNMSSLELGDSALYFCGSSLWGESGTEAFFGQGTRLTVV.

The genes are TRBV24-1 and TRBJ1-1, with a possible D match to TRBD1 (6 bases). Germline values: CDR1 KGHDR, CDR2 SFDVKD. Trimming took 4 bases from V and 10 from J, leaving 21 bases between them. There are 15 residues in the CDR3. The CDR3 DNA is TGTGCCACCAGTGACCCGGCAGGGGACCCCGGCGGAGCTTTCTTT. Translating it yields CATSDPAGDPGGAFF.

Ten or more counts support this clonotype. The rearrangement links TRBV7-9 to TRBJ1-1, with 7 bases fitting TRBD1. This CDR3 has 15 residues. Per germline, CDR1 SEHNR and CDR2 FQNEAQ (reference sequence). Trimming cost V 5 bases and J 1 base; bases outside gene matches: 7. This CDR3 is CASSAQGPGNTEAFF. The CDR3, as DNA: TGTGCCAGCAGCGCACAGGGGCCGGGGAACACTGAAGCTTTCTTT.